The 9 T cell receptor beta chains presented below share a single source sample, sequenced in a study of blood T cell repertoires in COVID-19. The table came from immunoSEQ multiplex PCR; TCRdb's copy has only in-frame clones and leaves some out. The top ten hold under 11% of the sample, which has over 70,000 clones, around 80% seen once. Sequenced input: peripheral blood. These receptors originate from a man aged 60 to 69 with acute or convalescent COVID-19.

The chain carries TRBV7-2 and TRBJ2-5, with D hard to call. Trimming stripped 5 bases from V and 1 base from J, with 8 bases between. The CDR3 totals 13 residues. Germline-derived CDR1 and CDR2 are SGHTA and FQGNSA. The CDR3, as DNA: TGTGCCAGCAGCGAAAACGGCCAAGAGACCCAGTACTTC. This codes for CASSENGQETQYF.

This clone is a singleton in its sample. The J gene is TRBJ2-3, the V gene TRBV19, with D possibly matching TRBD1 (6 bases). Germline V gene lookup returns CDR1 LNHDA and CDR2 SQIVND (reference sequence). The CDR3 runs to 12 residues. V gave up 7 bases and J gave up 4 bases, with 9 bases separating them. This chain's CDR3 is CASMGAADTQYF. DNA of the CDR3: TGTGCCAGTATGGGGGCTGCAGATACGCAGTATTTT. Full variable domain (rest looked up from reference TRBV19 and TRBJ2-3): DGGITQSPKYLFRKEGQNVTLSCEQNLNHDAMYWYRQDPGQGLRLIYYSQIVNDFQKGDIAEGYSVSREKKESFPLTVTSAQKNPTAFYLCASMGAADTQYFGPGTRLTVL.

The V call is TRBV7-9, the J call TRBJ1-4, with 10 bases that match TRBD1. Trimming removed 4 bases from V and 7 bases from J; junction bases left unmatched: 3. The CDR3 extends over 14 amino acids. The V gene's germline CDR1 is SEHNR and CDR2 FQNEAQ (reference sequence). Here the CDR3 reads CASSWRTGGEKLFF. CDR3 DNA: TGTGCCAGCAGCTGGAGGACAGGGGGTGAAAAACTGTTTTTT.

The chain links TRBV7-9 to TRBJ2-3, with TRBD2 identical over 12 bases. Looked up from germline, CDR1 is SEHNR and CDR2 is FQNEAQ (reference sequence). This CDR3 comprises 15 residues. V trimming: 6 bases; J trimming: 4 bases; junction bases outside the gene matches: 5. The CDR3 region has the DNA TGTGCCAGCAGTTCTAGCGGGAGGGCCGCAGATACGCAGTATTTT. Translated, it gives CASSSSGRAADTQYF.

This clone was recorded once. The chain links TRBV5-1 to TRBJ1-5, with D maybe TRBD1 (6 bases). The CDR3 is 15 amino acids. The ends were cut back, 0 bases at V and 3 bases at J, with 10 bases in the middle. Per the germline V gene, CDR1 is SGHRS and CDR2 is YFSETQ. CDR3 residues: CASSLEGGYNQPQHF. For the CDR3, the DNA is TGCGCCAGCAGCTTGGAAGGGGGTTACAATCAGCCCCAGCATTTT.

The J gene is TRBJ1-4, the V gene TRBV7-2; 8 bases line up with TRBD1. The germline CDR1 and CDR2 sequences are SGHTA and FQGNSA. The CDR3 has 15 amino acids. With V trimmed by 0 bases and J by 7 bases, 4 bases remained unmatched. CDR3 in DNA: TGTGCCAGCAGCTTAGCGAGACAGGGGAGTGAAAAACTGTTTTTT. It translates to CASSLARQGSEKLFF.

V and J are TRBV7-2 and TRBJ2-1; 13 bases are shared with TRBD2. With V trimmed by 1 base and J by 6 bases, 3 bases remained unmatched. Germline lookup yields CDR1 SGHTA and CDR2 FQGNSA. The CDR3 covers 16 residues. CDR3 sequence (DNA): TGTGCCAGCAGCTTAGGGACTAGCGGGGGTATCAATGAGCAGTTCTTC. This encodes CASSLGTSGGINEQFF.

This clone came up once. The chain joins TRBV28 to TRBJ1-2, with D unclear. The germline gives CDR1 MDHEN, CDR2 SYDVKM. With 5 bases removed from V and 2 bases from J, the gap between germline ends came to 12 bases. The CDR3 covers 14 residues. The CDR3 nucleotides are TGTGCCAGCAGTACCAGTCGGGGAAACTATGGCTACACCTTC. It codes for CASSTSRGNYGYTF.

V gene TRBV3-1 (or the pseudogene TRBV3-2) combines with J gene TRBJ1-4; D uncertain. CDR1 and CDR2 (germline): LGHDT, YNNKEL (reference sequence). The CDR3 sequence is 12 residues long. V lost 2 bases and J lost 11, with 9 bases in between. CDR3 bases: TGTGCCAGCAGCCAAAATAGGGAGAAACTGTTTTTT. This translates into CASSQNREKLFF.